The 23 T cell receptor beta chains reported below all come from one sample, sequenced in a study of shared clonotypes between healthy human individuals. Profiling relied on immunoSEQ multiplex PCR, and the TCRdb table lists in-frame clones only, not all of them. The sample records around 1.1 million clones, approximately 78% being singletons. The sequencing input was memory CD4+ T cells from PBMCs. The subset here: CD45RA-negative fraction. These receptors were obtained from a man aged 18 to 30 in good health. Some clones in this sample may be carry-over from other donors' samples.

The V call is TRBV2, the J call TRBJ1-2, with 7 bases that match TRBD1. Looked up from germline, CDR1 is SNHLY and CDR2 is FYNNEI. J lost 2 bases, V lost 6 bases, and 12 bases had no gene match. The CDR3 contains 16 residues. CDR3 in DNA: TGTGCCAGCAGGTATTTTCCGGGACAGACGAACTATGGCTACACCTTC. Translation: CASRYFPGQTNYGYTF.

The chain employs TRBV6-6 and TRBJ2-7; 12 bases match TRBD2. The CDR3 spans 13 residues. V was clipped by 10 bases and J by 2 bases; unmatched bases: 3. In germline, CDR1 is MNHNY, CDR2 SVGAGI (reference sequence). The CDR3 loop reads CATRTSGTYEQYF. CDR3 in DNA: TGTGCCACCCGGACTAGCGGGACCTACGAGCAGTACTTC.

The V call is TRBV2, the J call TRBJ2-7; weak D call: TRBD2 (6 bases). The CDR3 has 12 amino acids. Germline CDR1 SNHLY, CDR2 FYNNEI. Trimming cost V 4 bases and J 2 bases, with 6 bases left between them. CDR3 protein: CASSGLAYEQYF. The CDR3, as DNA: TGTGCCAGCAGTGGACTAGCCTACGAGCAGTACTTC.

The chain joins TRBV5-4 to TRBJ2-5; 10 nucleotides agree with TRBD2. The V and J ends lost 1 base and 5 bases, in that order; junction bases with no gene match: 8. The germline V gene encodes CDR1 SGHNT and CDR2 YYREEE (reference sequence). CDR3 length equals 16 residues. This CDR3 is CASSLTPGLAQETQYF. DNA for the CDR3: TGTGCCAGCAGCTTGACGCCGGGACTAGCGCAGGAGACCCAGTACTTC.

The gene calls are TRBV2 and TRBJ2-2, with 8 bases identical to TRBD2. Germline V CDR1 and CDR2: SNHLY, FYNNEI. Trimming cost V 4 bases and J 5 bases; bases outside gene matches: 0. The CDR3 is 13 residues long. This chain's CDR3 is CASSASGTGELFF. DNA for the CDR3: TGTGCCAGCAGTGCTAGCGGGACCGGGGAGCTGTTTTTT.

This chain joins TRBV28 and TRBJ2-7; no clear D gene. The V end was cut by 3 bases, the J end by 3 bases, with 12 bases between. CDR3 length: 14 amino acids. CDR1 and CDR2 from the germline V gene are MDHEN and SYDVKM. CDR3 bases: TGTGCCAGCAGTTTCCGGGCCACATTCTACGAGCAGTACTTC. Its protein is CASSFRATFYEQYF.

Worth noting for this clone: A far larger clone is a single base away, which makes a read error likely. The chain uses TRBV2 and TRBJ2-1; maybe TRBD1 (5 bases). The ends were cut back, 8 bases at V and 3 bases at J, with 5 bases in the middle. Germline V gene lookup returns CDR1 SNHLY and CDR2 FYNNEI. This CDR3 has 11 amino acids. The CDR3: CASGHYNEQFF. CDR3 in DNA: TGTGCCAGCGGACACTACAATGAGCAGTTCTTC. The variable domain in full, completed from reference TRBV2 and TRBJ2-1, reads EPEVTQTPSHQVTQMGQEVILRCVPISNHLYFYWYRQILGQKVEFLVSFYNNEISEKSEIFDDQFSVERPDGSNFTLKIRSTKLEDSAMYFCASGHYNEQFFGPGTRLTVL.

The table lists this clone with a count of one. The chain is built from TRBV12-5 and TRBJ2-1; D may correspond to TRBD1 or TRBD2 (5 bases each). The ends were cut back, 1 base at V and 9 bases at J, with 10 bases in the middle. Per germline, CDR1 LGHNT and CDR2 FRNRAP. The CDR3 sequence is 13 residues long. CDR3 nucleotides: TGTGCTAGTGGTTTGGGCCAAGGGACTGAGCAGTTCTTC. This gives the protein CASGLGQGTEQFF.

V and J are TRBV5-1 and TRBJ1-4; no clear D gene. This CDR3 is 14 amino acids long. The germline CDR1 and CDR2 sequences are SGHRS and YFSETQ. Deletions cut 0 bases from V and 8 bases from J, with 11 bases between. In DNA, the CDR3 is TGCGCCAGCAGCTTGGGACACGGGAAAGAAAAACTGTTTTTT. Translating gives CASSLGHGKEKLFF.

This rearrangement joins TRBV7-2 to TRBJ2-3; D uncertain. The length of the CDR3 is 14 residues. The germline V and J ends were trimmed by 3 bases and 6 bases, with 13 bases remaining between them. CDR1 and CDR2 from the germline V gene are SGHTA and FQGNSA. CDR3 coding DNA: TGTGCCAGCAGCTTTTCCCCGGCGGCGGATACGCAGTATTTT. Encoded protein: CASSFSPAADTQYF. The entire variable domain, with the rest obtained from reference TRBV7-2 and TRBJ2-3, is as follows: GAGVSQSPSNKVTEKGKDVELRCDPISGHTALYWYRQSLGQGLEFLIYFQGNSAPDKSGLPSDRFSAERTGGSVSTLTIQRTQQEDSAVYLCASSFSPAADTQYFGPGTRLTVL.

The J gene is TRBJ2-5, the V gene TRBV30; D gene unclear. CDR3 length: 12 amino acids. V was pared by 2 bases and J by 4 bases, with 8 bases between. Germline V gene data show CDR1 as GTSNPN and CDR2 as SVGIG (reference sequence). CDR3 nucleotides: TGTGCCTGGAGTCCCGACGGAGAGACCCAGTACTTC. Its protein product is CAWSPDGETQYF.

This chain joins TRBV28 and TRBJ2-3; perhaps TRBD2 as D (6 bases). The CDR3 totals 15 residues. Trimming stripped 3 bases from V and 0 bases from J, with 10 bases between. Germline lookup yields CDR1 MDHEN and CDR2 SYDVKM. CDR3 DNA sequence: TGTGCCAGCAGTTTTGGAGGGACTAGCACAGATACGCAGTATTTT. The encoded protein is CASSFGGTSTDTQYF.

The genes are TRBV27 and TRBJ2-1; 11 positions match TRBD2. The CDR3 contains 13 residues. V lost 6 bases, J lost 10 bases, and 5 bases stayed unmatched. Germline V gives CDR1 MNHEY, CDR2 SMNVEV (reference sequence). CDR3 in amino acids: CASRSTSGKEQFF. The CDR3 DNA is TGTGCCAGCAGATCGACTAGCGGGAAAGAGCAGTTCTTC.

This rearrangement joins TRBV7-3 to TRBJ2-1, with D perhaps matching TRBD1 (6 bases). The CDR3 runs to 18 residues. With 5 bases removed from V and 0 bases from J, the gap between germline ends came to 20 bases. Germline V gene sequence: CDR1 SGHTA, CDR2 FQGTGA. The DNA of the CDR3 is TGTGCCAGCAGCAACAGGGTCCTTAGTCAGGGCTCCTACAATGAGCAGTTCTTC. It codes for CASSNRVLSQGSYNEQFF.

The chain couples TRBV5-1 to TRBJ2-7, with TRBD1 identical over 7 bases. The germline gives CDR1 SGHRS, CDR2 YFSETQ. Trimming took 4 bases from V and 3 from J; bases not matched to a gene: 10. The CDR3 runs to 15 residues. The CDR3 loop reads CASSEEGRGLYEQYF. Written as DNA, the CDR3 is TGCGCCAGCAGCGAAGAAGGAAGGGGGCTCTACGAGCAGTACTTC. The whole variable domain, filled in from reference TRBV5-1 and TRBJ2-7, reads KAGVTQTPRYLIKTRGQQVTLSCSPISGHRSVSWYQQTPGQGLQFLFEYFSETQRNKGNFPGRFSGRQFSNSRSEMNVSTLELGDSALYLCASSEEGRGLYEQYFGPGTRLTVT.

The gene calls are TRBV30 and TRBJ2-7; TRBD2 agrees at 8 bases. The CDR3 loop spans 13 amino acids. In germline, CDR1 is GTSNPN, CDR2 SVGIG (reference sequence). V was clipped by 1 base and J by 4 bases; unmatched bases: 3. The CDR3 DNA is TGTGCCTGGAGTGCGGGAGGGCCGTACGAGCAGTACTTC. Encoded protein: CAWSAGGPYEQYF. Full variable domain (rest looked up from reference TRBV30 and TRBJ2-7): SQTIHQWPATLVQPVGSPLSLECTVEGTSNPNLYWYRQAAGRGLQLLFYSVGIGQISSEVPQNLSASRPQDRQFILSSKKLLLSDSGFYLCAWSAGGPYEQYFGPGTRLTVT.

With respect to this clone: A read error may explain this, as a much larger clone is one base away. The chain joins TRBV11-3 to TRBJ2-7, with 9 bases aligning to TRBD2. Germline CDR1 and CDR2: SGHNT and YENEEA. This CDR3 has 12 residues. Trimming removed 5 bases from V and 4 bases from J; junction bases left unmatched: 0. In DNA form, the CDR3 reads TGTGCCAGCAGCACTAGCGGGTACGAGCAGTACTTC. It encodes CASSTSGYEQYF. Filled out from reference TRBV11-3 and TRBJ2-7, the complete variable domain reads EAGVVQSPRYKIIEKKQPVAFWCNPISGHNTLYWYLQNLGQGPELLIRYENEEAVDDSQLPKDRFSAERLKGVDSTLKIQPAELGDSAVYLCASSTSGYEQYFGPGTRLTVT.

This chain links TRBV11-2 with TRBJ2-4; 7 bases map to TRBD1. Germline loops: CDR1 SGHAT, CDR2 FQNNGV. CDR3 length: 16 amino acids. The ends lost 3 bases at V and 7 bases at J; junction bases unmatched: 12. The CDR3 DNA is TGTGCCAGCAGCTTGCGGAACAGGGGAGAGATGAACATTCAGTACTTC. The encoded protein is CASSLRNRGEMNIQYF. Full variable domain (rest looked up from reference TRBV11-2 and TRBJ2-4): EAGVAQSPRYKIIEKRQSVAFWCNPISGHATLYWYQQILGQGPKLLIQFQNNGVVDDSQLPKDRFSAERLKGVDSTLKIQPAKLEDSAVYLCASSLRNRGEMNIQYFGAGTRLSVL.

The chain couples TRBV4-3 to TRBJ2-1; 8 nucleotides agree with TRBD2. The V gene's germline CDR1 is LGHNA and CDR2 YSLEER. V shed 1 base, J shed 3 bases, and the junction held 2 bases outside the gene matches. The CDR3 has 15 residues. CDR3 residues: CASSQVAGYYNEQFF. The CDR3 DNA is TGCGCCAGCAGCCAAGTAGCGGGGTACTACAATGAGCAGTTCTTC.

The CDR3 nucleotides are TGCGCCAGCAGCTTATCAGGGGAGCGCGGTGAAGCTTTCTTT. It codes for CASSLSGERGEAFF. The chain employs TRBV5-1 and TRBJ1-1, with D maybe TRBD1 (6 bases). V lost 2 bases and J lost 7, with 15 bases in between. The CDR3 spans 14 residues. Germline V gene lookup returns CDR1 SGHRS and CDR2 YFSETQ.

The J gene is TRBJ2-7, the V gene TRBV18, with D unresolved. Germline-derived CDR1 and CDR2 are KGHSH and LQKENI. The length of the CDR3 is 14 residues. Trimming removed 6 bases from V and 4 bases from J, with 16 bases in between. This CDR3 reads CASSPTDQLYEQYF. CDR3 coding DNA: TGTGCCAGCTCTCCCACGGACCAATTATACGAGCAGTACTTC.

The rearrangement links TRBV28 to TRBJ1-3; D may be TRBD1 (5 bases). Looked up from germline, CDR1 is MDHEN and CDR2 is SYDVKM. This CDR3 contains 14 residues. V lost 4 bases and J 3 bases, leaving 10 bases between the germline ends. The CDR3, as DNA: TGTGCCAGCAGTTCCGGACAACGTGGAAACACCATATATTTT. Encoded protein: CASSSGQRGNTIYF.

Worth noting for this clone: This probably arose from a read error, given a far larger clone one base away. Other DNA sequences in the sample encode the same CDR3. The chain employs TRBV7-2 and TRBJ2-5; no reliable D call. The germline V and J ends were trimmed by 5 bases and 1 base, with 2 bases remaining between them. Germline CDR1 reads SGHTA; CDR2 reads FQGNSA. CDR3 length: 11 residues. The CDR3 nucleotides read TGTGCCAGCAGCCTCCAAGAGACCCAGTACTTC. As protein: CASSLQETQYF.